Below, one TCR beta chain is given with its context. This sample is drawn from a study of blood T cell repertoires in COVID-19. Study background: Sources were T cells, B-cell-depleted T cells, or PBMCs; the material itself was cDNA or gDNA.

In the authors' methods: From reference gene primer amplification, estimates of nucleated cell counts were derived. Clones were read by immunoSEQ multiplex PCR, and TCRdb kept only the in-frame ones, dropping some. Clonal size and the V and J genes are those of that table, whereas D and trimming came from the DNA. This sample has about 270,000 clones, with around nine tenths found just once. This TCR derives from a man aged 35 to 55 with active or convalescent COVID-19. The specimen sequenced was peripheral blood.

CDR3 sequence reads: CASSTWDRVNYGYTF. Here the CDR3 DNA reads TGTGCCAGCAGCACCTGGGACAGGGTAAACTATGGCTACACCTTC. This chain connects TRBV9 to TRBJ1-2; 9 nucleotides align to TRBD1. V lost 4 bases, J lost 2 bases, and 6 bases stayed unmatched. This CDR3 contains 15 residues. Germline V gene data show CDR1 as SGDLS and CDR2 as YYNGEE. The full variable domain, with the rest looked up from reference TRBV9 and TRBJ1-2, is DSGVTQTPKHLITATGQRVTLRCSPRSGDLSVYWYQQSLDQGLQFLIQYYNGEERAKGNILERFSAQQFPDLHSELNLSSLELGDSALYFCASSTWDRVNYGYTFGSGTRLTVV.